These 23 T cell receptor beta chains were all obtained from the same sample, sequenced in a study of T-cell reconstitution after alpha-beta-depleted transplantation in children. Preparation of the TCRbeta library used unique molecular identifiers. TCRdb independently ran MiXCR on the PCR reads; one entry per CDR3 protein. Found here are fewer than 150,000 distinct CDR3 sequences, about 9.9% of them singletons; the top ten hold approximately 25%. The sequencing used PBMCs, mostly from graft donor cells, collected 180 days after TCRalphabeta/CD19-depleted stem cell transplant. All receptors come from a girl under two years old who had a stem cell transplant for combined immunodeficiency, so the T cells may come from the graft donor.

This clonotype was detected many times. The chain links TRBV29-1 to TRBJ2-7, with D perhaps given as TRBD1 or TRBD2 (5 bases each). Germline V gene lookup returns CDR1 SQVTM and CDR2 ANQGSEA. V lost 6 bases and J 2 bases, leaving 11 bases between the germline ends. CDR3 length: 12 amino acids. CDR3 sequence reads: CSVGDLTYEQYF. The DNA of the CDR3 is TGCAGCGTGGGGGACCTTACCTACGAGCAGTACTTC.

V usage is TRBV3-1 and J usage is TRBJ2-1; D tentatively fits TRBD1 or TRBD2 (5 bases each). The CDR3 is 15 amino acids. Per germline, CDR1 LGHDT and CDR2 YNNKEL (reference sequence). V dropped 6 bases and J dropped 2 bases, with 14 bases sitting between them. CDR3 DNA: TGTGCCAGCAGGCCGGGACCCCGGACCTACAATGAGCAGTTCTTC. It encodes CASRPGPRTYNEQFF.

The V call is TRBV20-1, the J call TRBJ2-3, with 9 bases identical to TRBD2. The germline CDR1 and CDR2 sequences are DFQATT and SNEGSKA (reference sequence). V shed 3 bases, J shed 6 bases, and the junction held 10 bases outside the gene matches. CDR3 length: 15 residues. The CDR3 protein is CSARGLAGKSDTQYF. CDR3 nucleotide sequence: TGCAGTGCTAGGGGGCTAGCGGGAAAATCGGATACGCAGTATTTT.

There are a few counts of this clonotype. CDR3 bases: TGTGCCATCCCGAGACGGGGAAGAAAAATGAACACTGAAGCTTTCTTT. Its protein is CAIPRRGRKMNTEAFF. J is TRBJ1-1 and V is TRBV2; D remains ambiguous. The germline gives CDR1 SNHLY, CDR2 FYNNEI. V was pared by 10 bases and J by 0 bases, with 21 bases between. CDR3 size: 16 residues.

This sequence joins TRBV27 and TRBJ2-1; possible D gene TRBD2, 7 bases. The germline gives CDR1 MNHEY, CDR2 SMNVEV (reference sequence). The CDR3 has 15 amino acids. V dropped 2 bases and J dropped 3 bases, with 11 bases sitting between them. The DNA of the CDR3 is TGTGCCAGCAGTTTAGGGGGGGCTATCTACAATGAGCAGTTCTTC. The encoded protein is CASSLGGAIYNEQFF.

The CDR3 region is CASTNTVSYEQYF. In DNA form, the CDR3 reads TGTGCCAGCACTAACACAGTCTCCTACGAGCAGTACTTC. The chain joins TRBV12-3 or TRBV12-4 to TRBJ2-7; D not certain. The CDR3 totals 13 residues. Trimming stripped 7 bases from V and 0 bases from J, with 10 bases between.

This clonotype was detected only a few times. The chain recombines TRBV12-3 or TRBV12-4 with TRBJ2-3, with no clear D. CDR3 size: 15 residues. V shed 2 bases and J shed 2 bases, with 11 bases lying between them. The CDR3 loop is CASSLSGVNTDTQYF. CDR3 bases: TGTGCCAGCAGTTTATCTGGGGTTAACACAGATACGCAGTATTTT.

This clonotype appeared a few times. The chain uses TRBV12-3 or TRBV12-4 and TRBJ2-3; D may be TRBD2 (5 bases). The CDR3 totals 15 residues. V dropped 3 bases and J dropped 2 bases, with 12 bases sitting between them. CDR3 bases: TGTGCCAGCAGTTTTCAGGCTAGCTACACAGATACGCAGTATTTT. Protein product: CASSFQASYTDTQYF.

This clonotype has only a few counts. This rearrangement joins TRBV6-5 to TRBJ2-1; 9 positions agree with TRBD2. CDR3 size: 17 residues. Germline V gene data show CDR1 as MNHEY and CDR2 as SVGAGI. The V segment lost 0 bases and the J segment 6 bases; nucleotides outside the gene matches: 9. This chain's CDR3 is CASSYSILSSGANEQFF. The CDR3 DNA sequence: TGTGCCAGCAGTTACTCGATACTTTCTAGCGGGGCCAATGAGCAGTTCTTC.

This clonotype was counted only a few times. The chain joins TRBV6-2 or TRBV6-3 to TRBJ1-6; no clear D gene. This CDR3 has 16 residues. CDR1 and CDR2 from the germline V gene are MNHEY and SVGEGT. Trimming stripped 5 bases from V and 10 bases from J, with 21 bases between. CDR3 coding DNA: TGTGCCAGCAGTCCACTCTGGGGAGGAGGAGGATCACCCCTCCACTTT. The encoded protein is CASSPLWGGGGSPLHF.

The CDR3 loop reads CASRLFKGETQYF. The DNA of the CDR3 is TGTGCCAGCAGGCTCTTCAAAGGAGAGACCCAGTACTTC. The V gene is TRBV12-3 or TRBV12-4, the J gene TRBJ2-5, with D unresolved. CDR3 size: 13 residues. The germline V and J ends were trimmed by 6 bases and 4 bases, with 12 bases remaining between them.

This clonotype appeared a few times. This chain joins TRBV12-3 or TRBV12-4 and TRBJ2-5, with D uncertain. Trimming pared 4 bases from V and 1 base from J, leaving 7 bases between. The CDR3 loop spans 13 amino acids. The CDR3 sequence is CASSWWVQETQYF. CDR3 coding DNA: TGTGCCAGCAGTTGGTGGGTCCAAGAGACCCAGTACTTC.

This clonotype was counted only a few times. The chain employs TRBV7-3 and TRBJ2-2; D ambiguous. The CDR3 totals 16 residues. Trimming removed 6 bases at V and 1 base at J, with 15 bases between. Per the germline V gene, CDR1 is SGHTA and CDR2 is FQGTGA. For the CDR3, the DNA is TGTGCCAGCAGTTCGGGCCCGACGAGGAACACCGGGGAGCTGTTTTTT. Translating it yields CASSSGPTRNTGELFF.

This chain links TRBV4-2 with TRBJ2-2; perhaps TRBD2 as D (5 bases). CDR3 length: 18 amino acids. Deletions cut 0 bases from V and 2 bases from J, with 16 bases between. Germline V CDR1 and CDR2: LGHNA, YNFKEQ. The CDR3 region has the DNA TGTGCCAGCAGCCAAGACCCCGTTGAGGGAGTTAACACCGGGGAGCTGTTTTTT. This codes for CASSQDPVEGVNTGELFF.

The chain is built from TRBV29-1 and TRBJ2-2; 8 bases are shared with TRBD2. CDR1 and CDR2 (germline): SQVTM, ANQGSEA. CDR3 length: 14 residues. V trimming: 2 bases; J trimming: 4 bases; junction bases outside the gene matches: 3. CDR3 sequence (DNA): TGCAGCGTTGAACGTAGCGGGATCACCGGGGAGCTGTTTTTT. It encodes CSVERSGITGELFF.

The J gene is TRBJ1-2, the V gene TRBV10-3; TRBD1 agrees at 9 bases. The CDR3 is made up of 14 amino acids. Germline V lookup: CDR1 ENHRY, CDR2 SYGVKD. V lost 4 bases and J lost 8; bases outside the gene matches: 8. DNA of the CDR3: TGTGCCATCAGTGTGGGACAGGGAGTGGGCGGCTACACCTTC. It codes for CAISVGQGVGGYTF.

This clonotype was recorded at least ten times. The chain joins TRBV24-1 to TRBJ1-3; D unclear. The CDR3 has 15 amino acids. Germline CDR1 KGHDR, CDR2 SFDVKD. Trimming removed 3 bases at V and 3 bases at J, with 11 bases between. Here the CDR3 reads CATSDLGKNGNTIYF. The CDR3 DNA is TGTGCCACCAGTGATCTGGGGAAGAATGGAAACACCATATATTTT.

This clonotype has a handful of counts. V usage is TRBV20-1 and J usage is TRBJ2-5; D possibly corresponds to TRBD1 (6 bases). CDR3 size: 14 residues. Germline CDR1 reads DFQATT; CDR2 reads SNEGSKA (reference sequence). V lost 6 bases to trimming and J lost 2 bases, with 16 bases between them. This CDR3 is CSALEGQGQETQYF. The CDR3 coding sequence is TGCAGTGCCCTAGAAGGGCAGGGGCAAGAGACCCAGTACTTC.

Ten or more counts support this clonotype. The chain combines TRBV6-2 or TRBV6-3 with TRBJ2-7; D is perhaps TRBD2 (5 bases). The germline V gene has CDR1 MNHEY and CDR2 SVGEGT. Trimming left V 5 bases short and J 4 bases short, with 9 bases between. This CDR3 comprises 12 residues. Here the CDR3 DNA reads TGTGCCAGCAGTAACAGCGGTTACGAGCAGTACTTC. It codes for CASSNSGYEQYF.

This clonotype came up a few times. The J gene is TRBJ2-1, the V gene TRBV11-2; maybe TRBD2 (5 bases). V dropped 4 bases and J dropped 5 bases, with 12 bases sitting between them. CDR3 length equals 14 residues. CDR1 and CDR2 from the germline V gene are SGHAT and FQNNGV. The CDR3 DNA reads TGTGCCAGCAGCTCGCTTTCGGGGAACAATGAGCAGTTCTTC. Protein product: CASSSLSGNNEQFF.

This clonotype was recorded many times. The chain employs TRBV5-1 and TRBJ2-1, with 14 bases identical to TRBD2. The CDR3 is 15 amino acids. V lost 4 bases, J lost 10 bases, and 7 bases stayed unmatched. CDR1 and CDR2 (germline): SGHRS, YFSETQ. The CDR3 reads CASSRGLAGAEEQFF. As DNA, the CDR3 is TGCGCCAGCAGCCGGGGACTAGCGGGAGCAGAGGAGCAGTTCTTC. Complete variable domain (other parts from reference TRBV5-1 and TRBJ2-1): KAGVTQTPRYLIKTRGQQVTLSCSPISGHRSVSWYQQTPGQGLQFLFEYFSETQRNKGNFPGRFSGRQFSNSRSEMNVSTLELGDSALYLCASSRGLAGAEEQFFGPGTRLTVL.

The rearrangement links TRBV20-1 to TRBJ2-1, with 10 bases identical to TRBD2. The trim removed 1 base at V and 1 base at J, leaving 7 bases unmatched. The CDR3 extends over 17 amino acids. CDR1 and CDR2 (germline): DFQATT, SNEGSKA (reference sequence). The DNA of the CDR3 is TGCAGTGCTAGAGCTTTGAGAGCGGGAGGGTCCTACAATGAGCAGTTCTTC. It is translated as CSARALRAGGSYNEQFF.

This clonotype was counted between two and nine times. This chain joins TRBV11-2 and TRBJ1-6; D might be TRBD1 (6 bases). With 4 bases removed from V and 7 bases from J, the gap between germline ends came to 23 bases. The length of the CDR3 is 18 residues. Germline-derived CDR1 and CDR2 are SGHAT and FQNNGV. The CDR3 sequence is CASSSYIRDIIRNSPLHF. The DNA for the CDR3 is TGTGCCAGCAGCTCTTACATCCGGGACATCATTCGGAATTCACCCCTCCACTTT.